These 27 T cell receptor beta chains came from one sample sequenced in a study of cytomegalovirus exposure and HLA in healthy donors. PCR involved 60 Vbeta and 13 Jbeta primers. Profiled with immunoSEQ multiplex PCR; TCRdb holds only in-frame clones, not every one. The sample includes more than 85,000 clones, under 85% of them seen just once. The specimen sequenced was PBMCs. These receptors all stem from a man aged 30 to 45 in good health and CMV-seronegative.

This clone was detected only a few times. V gene TRBV5-6 combines with J gene TRBJ2-2; 8 bases agree with TRBD1. Losses at the gene ends were 0 bases for V and 6 bases for J; bases not matched to a gene: 7. Germline lookup yields CDR1 SGHDT and CDR2 YYEEEE. The length of the CDR3 is 16 residues. The CDR3 DNA reads as TGTGCCAGCAGCTTGGCAGCCAGGGGGCTAGCCGGGGAGCTGTTTTTT. Its translation: CASSLAARGLAGELFF.

This clone was observed a few times. The V call is TRBV6-5, the J call TRBJ1-5; D is possibly TRBD1 (6 bases). The V and J ends lost 7 bases and 3 bases respectively, with 7 bases between them. The CDR3 extends over 12 amino acids. Looked up from germline, CDR1 is MNHEY and CDR2 is SVGAGI. CDR3 sequence reads: CASNRANQPQHF. CDR3 nucleotide sequence: TGTGCCAGCAACAGGGCCAATCAGCCCCAGCATTTT.

The chain joins TRBV4-3 to TRBJ2-2; D remains unclear. Germline CDR1 and CDR2: LGHNA and YSLEER. This CDR3 is 17 amino acids long. V lost 0 bases to trimming and J lost 0 bases, with 11 bases between them. The CDR3 DNA is TGCGCCAGCAGCCAAGAATATGGCCCATCGAACACCGGGGAGCTGTTTTTT. It codes for CASSQEYGPSNTGELFF.

The chain's CDR3 is CASRGGDSNQPQHF. The CDR3 region has the DNA TGTGCCAGTAGAGGAGGGGATAGCAATCAGCCCCAGCATTTT. This chain joins TRBV19 and TRBJ1-5; D possibly corresponds to TRBD1 (5 bases). The CDR3 runs 14 residues. Trimming removed 6 bases from V and 0 bases from J, with 9 bases in between. Germline CDR1 LNHDA, CDR2 SQIVND (reference sequence).

This sequence joins TRBV7-9 and TRBJ2-7, with D perhaps matching TRBD2 (6 bases). Germline CDR1 is SEHNR and CDR2 is FQNEAQ (reference sequence). Trimming pared 5 bases from V and 2 bases from J, leaving 16 bases between. This CDR3 has 15 amino acids. The CDR3 bases are TGTGCCAGCAGCGGAGGGGACGGGACCCCCTACGAGCAGTACTTC. Its protein product is CASSGGDGTPYEQYF. Looking up the rest from reference TRBV7-9 and TRBJ2-7 gives the full variable domain: DTGVSQNPRHKITKRGQNVTFRCDPISEHNRLYWYRQTLGQGPEFLTYFQNEAQLEKSRLLSDRFSAERPKGSFSTLEIQRTEQGDSAMYLCASSGGDGTPYEQYFGPGTRLTVT.

The chain recombines TRBV7-8 with TRBJ2-1, with a tentative D call TRBD1 (6 bases). The CDR3 is made up of 15 amino acids. V was pared by 3 bases and J by 8 bases, with 17 bases between. Looked up from germline, CDR1 is SGHVS and CDR2 is FQNEAQ. CDR3 residues: CASSFGSGESYEQFF. The CDR3 coding sequence is TGTGCCAGCAGCTTCGGCTCAGGGGAATCGTATGAGCAGTTCTTC.

The genes are TRBV5-8 and TRBJ1-5; tentatively, D is TRBD1 (5 bases). Trimming shortened V by 0 bases and J by 6 bases, and 16 bases separated the two germline ends. The CDR3 spans 16 residues. Per germline, CDR1 SGHTS and CDR2 YDEGEE. The CDR3: CASSLAGGGGAQPQHF. CDR3 sequence (DNA): TGTGCCAGCAGCTTGGCCGGGGGGGGTGGTGCTCAGCCCCAGCATTTT.

V and J are TRBV21-1 and TRBJ1-5; TRBD1 reflects the table's D call only, with no check against the DNA. TRBV21-1 corresponds to a pseudogene. This CDR3 has 16 residues. CDR3 sequence: CAKAGRLGAGNQPQHF. The CDR3 coding sequence is TGTGCCAAAGCAGGGCGCTTAGGGGCTGGCAATCAGCCCCAGCATTTT.

The V and J genes are TRBV6-5 and TRBJ1-5, with 10 bases identical to TRBD1. Trimming removed 2 bases from V and 4 bases from J; junction bases left unmatched: 2. The CDR3 contains 15 residues. Germline V gives CDR1 MNHEY, CDR2 SVGAGI. CDR3 sequence reads: CASSYRDRGNQPQHF. In DNA form, the CDR3 reads TGTGCCAGCAGTTACCGGGACAGGGGAAATCAGCCCCAGCATTTT.

The chain is built from TRBV4-3 and TRBJ1-1; D might be TRBD1 (6 bases). CDR1 and CDR2 from the germline V gene are LGHNA and YSLEER. The CDR3 runs 18 residues. Trimming took off 0 bases at V and 4 bases at J, with 21 bases between the two ends. The chain's CDR3 is CASSQDKGGRGFATEAFF. In DNA form, the CDR3 reads TGCGCCAGCAGCCAAGATAAGGGGGGGCGCGGATTTGCCACTGAAGCTTTCTTT.

The rearrangement joins TRBV7-2 to TRBJ2-1; 7 nucleotides align to TRBD2. V gave up 1 base and J gave up 10 bases; unmatched junction bases: 4. CDR1 is SGHTA and CDR2 is FQGNSA in the germline V gene. The CDR3 totals 13 residues. The CDR3 region is CASSLGGSSEQFF. Written as DNA, the CDR3 is TGTGCCAGCAGCTTAGGCGGGAGTTCGGAGCAGTTCTTC.

J is TRBJ2-5 and V is TRBV6-5; maybe TRBD1 (5 bases). The CDR3 is 14 amino acids. V lost 7 bases and J 3 bases, leaving 15 bases between the germline ends. Per germline, CDR1 MNHEY and CDR2 SVGAGI. The CDR3 reads CASTKLGQKETQYF. CDR3 sequence (DNA): TGTGCCAGCACCAAATTAGGACAAAAAGAGACCCAGTACTTC.

This chain connects TRBV6-6 to TRBJ2-5, with D tentatively TRBD1 (5 bases). The end of the DNA aligns better with TRBJ2-7, so the J call may be wrong. CDR1 MNHNY and CDR2 SVGAGI come from the germline V gene (reference sequence). There are 15 residues in the CDR3. CDR3 loop: CATEPIRASRYEQYF. For the CDR3, the DNA is TGTGCCACAGAACCGATCAGGGCCTCGAGATACGAGCAGTACTTC.

V and J are TRBV5-1 and TRBJ1-1; 8 bases are shared with TRBD1. The CDR3 has 14 amino acids. Germline loops: CDR1 SGHRS, CDR2 YFSETQ. Trimming took 4 bases from V and 1 from J; bases not matched to a gene: 3. Here the CDR3 DNA reads TGCGCCAGCAGCATAGGACAGGGGAACACTGAAGCTTTCTTT. Residues: CASSIGQGNTEAFF. Full variable domain (rest looked up from reference TRBV5-1 and TRBJ1-1): KAGVTQTPRYLIKTRGQQVTLSCSPISGHRSVSWYQQTPGQGLQFLFEYFSETQRNKGNFPGRFSGRQFSNSRSEMNVSTLELGDSALYLCASSIGQGNTEAFFGQGTRLTVV.

The chain recombines TRBV7-8 with TRBJ2-7, with 9 positions matching TRBD1. The CDR3 extends over 17 amino acids. V lost 5 bases, J lost 2 bases, and 13 bases stayed unmatched. The germline CDR1 and CDR2 sequences are SGHVS and FQNEAQ. The CDR3 nucleotides are TGTGCCAGCAGCGTAAGACCCGGTCGGACAGGGGCCTACGAGCAGTACTTC. Translating it yields CASSVRPGRTGAYEQYF.

The chain has TRBV4-1 and TRBJ2-6; possibly TRBD1 for D (6 bases). Trimming left V 1 base short and J 1 base short, with 20 bases between. Germline V gives CDR1 MGHRA, CDR2 YSYEKL. The CDR3 covers 20 residues. CDR3 sequence: CASSQVFGIGQTSGANVLTF. CDR3 DNA sequence: TGCGCCAGCAGCCAAGTCTTCGGGATAGGACAGACATCTGGGGCCAACGTCCTGACTTTC.

The V and J genes are TRBV19 and TRBJ1-1; unclear D gene. V dropped 6 bases and J dropped 1 base, with 15 bases sitting between them. Per germline, CDR1 LNHDA and CDR2 SQIVND (reference sequence). This CDR3 region has 15 residues. CDR3 bases: TGTGCCAGTAGGTCAAGAGAGGTCTCGAACACTGAAGCTTTCTTT. Protein: CASRSREVSNTEAFF.

V is TRBV6-5 and J is TRBJ1-5; a weak D match, TRBD1 (6 bases). Trimming stripped 11 bases from V and 7 bases from J, with 15 bases between. The CDR3 length is 12 residues. Germline V gene lookup returns CDR1 MNHEY and CDR2 SVGAGI. CDR3 residues: CAAGGRWQPQHF. The DNA of the CDR3 is TGTGCCGCCGGGGGGCGGTGGCAGCCCCAGCATTTT.

The chain has TRBV7-9 and TRBJ2-7, with D perhaps TRBD2 (6 bases). From germline, CDR1 is SEHNR and CDR2 FQNEAQ (reference sequence). This CDR3 is built from 13 residues. V was cut by 3 bases and J by 7 bases, with 13 bases left in between. The CDR3 here is CASSFAGREEQYF. The DNA for the CDR3 is TGTGCCAGCAGCTTCGCCGGACGGGAGGAGCAGTACTTC.

This chain uses TRBV27 with TRBJ1-6; 7 bases fit TRBD1. J was trimmed by 7 bases and V by 6 bases; bases with no gene match: 6. The length of the CDR3 is 14 residues. Germline CDR1 and CDR2: MNHEY and SMNVEV (reference sequence). The CDR3 DNA reads TGTGCCAGCAGCTACAGGGGAAGCAATTCACCCCTCCACTTT. Its translation: CASSYRGSNSPLHF.

The V and J genes are TRBV5-4 and TRBJ2-5; possible D gene TRBD2, 6 bases. V was shortened by 0 bases and J by 2 bases, with 11 bases between the two germline ends. CDR3 length equals 15 residues. Germline CDR1 is SGHNT and CDR2 is YYREEE (reference sequence). The DNA for the CDR3 is TGTGCCAGCAGCTTGGGACTAGGATTTCAAGAGACCCAGTACTTC. This translates into CASSLGLGFQETQYF.

J is TRBJ2-3 and V is TRBV9; D may be TRBD2 (6 bases). The V and J ends lost 0 bases and 0 bases respectively, with 14 bases between them. This CDR3 has 17 amino acids. Per the germline V gene, CDR1 is SGDLS and CDR2 is YYNGEE. The CDR3 reads CASSVVSGPTSTDTQYF. The DNA for the CDR3 is TGTGCCAGCAGCGTAGTTAGCGGCCCAACTAGCACAGATACGCAGTATTTT.

The chain has TRBV7-9 and TRBJ2-7; maybe TRBD2 (6 bases). The length of the CDR3 is 13 residues. Trimming took 7 bases from V and 6 from J, leaving 16 bases between them. Germline CDR1 and CDR2: SEHNR and FQNEAQ (reference sequence). The CDR3 region has the DNA TGTGCCAGCATAGAACGGAGGGGTGGCGAGCAGTACTTC. This translates into CASIERRGGEQYF.

The rearrangement uses TRBV27 and TRBJ1-4; D remains unclear. The CDR3 totals 15 residues. Trimming cost V 6 bases and J 0 bases, with 11 bases left between them. Germline CDR1 MNHEY, CDR2 SMNVEV (reference sequence). The CDR3 DNA reads as TGTGCCAGCAGACGAACTCTTGCAACTAATGAAAAACTGTTTTTT. It yields the protein CASRRTLATNEKLFF.

The rearrangement links TRBV4-1 to TRBJ1-4, with 8 bases fitting TRBD1. The V and J ends lost 5 bases and 7 bases, in that order; junction bases with no gene match: 6. The CDR3 runs 14 residues. Germline-derived CDR1 and CDR2 are MGHRA and YSYEKL. The CDR3 protein is CASSDKDRAEKLFF. CDR3 sequence (DNA): TGCGCCAGCAGCGATAAGGACAGGGCTGAAAAACTGTTTTTT.

CDR3: CASSLSGNQPQHF. CDR3 in DNA: TGTGCCAGCAGTTTGTCGGGCAATCAGCCCCAGCATTTT. The rearrangement joins TRBV28 to TRBJ1-5; D call uncertain. V dropped 3 bases and J dropped 2 bases, with 5 bases sitting between them. The CDR3 is 13 amino acids. Germline lookup yields CDR1 MDHEN and CDR2 SYDVKM.

This clone appeared a few times. Other DNA sequences in the same sample also yield this CDR3. The chain joins TRBV5-1 to TRBJ1-5; D is uncertain. The CDR3 has 14 residues. Deletions cut 0 bases from V and 4 bases from J, with 8 bases between. CDR1 and CDR2 from the germline V gene are SGHRS and YFSETQ. The CDR3 reads CASSLAGSNQPQHF. In DNA form, the CDR3 reads TGCGCCAGCAGCTTGGCGGGGTCTAATCAGCCCCAGCATTTT.